This entry describes one TCR beta chain. As yet, its antigen is unknown. Per germline, CDR1 SQVTM and CDR2 ANQGSEA. Trimming removed 7 bases at V and 5 bases at J, with 18 bases between. The CDR3 contains 14 residues. Original processing notes: ImmunoSEQ output lacked quality scores and full-length reads, limiting matched filtering. Sequencing was performed with immunoSEQ multiplex PCR; in TCRdb, only in-frame clones are kept and a portion is missing. Clone size and the V and J calls come from that table; the DNA yielded D and trimming. The sample lists about 2.2 million clones, 85% to 95% occurring once. Positive CCR7 selection of CD45RO-negative cells yielded the naive CD8 cells, and terminally differentiated effector memory CD45RA+ cells were excluded. This specimen belongs to a study of shared clonotypes between healthy human individuals. Study-wide results and caveats: Naive subsets typically showed greater estimated richness than memory subsets. Generation probabilities of non-shared clonotypes were lower (relative to those shared by all four donors).

The sequencing sample was made of naive CD8+ T cells from PBMCs. The gene calls are TRBV29-1 and TRBJ2-1; D is perhaps TRBD1 or TRBD2 (5 bases each). The sequence was collected from a man aged 18 to 29 in good health. Some clones in this sample may be carry-over from other donors' samples. CDR3 in amino acids: CSAHKGLADNEQFF. The CDR3 DNA is TGCAGCGCCCACAAGGGGCTAGCAGACAATGAGCAGTTCTTC.